The T cell receptor (beta chain) described here comes from a study of cytomegalovirus exposure and HLA in healthy donors. General observations from the study: Cytomegalovirus status was reportedly diagnosed by the classifier with high sensitivity and specificity. Among TCR beta chains of equal frequency, HLA-associated ones were more clonally expanded in a later analysis. Being productive about 87% or about 30% of the time was typical of most TCR beta V segments in an earlier analysis. The authors confirmed in vitro that three CMV-associated chains were specific for CMV antigens.

V was cut by 0 bases and J by 3 bases, with 7 bases left in between. Germline V CDR1 and CDR2: SGHRS, YFSETQ. This CDR3 comprises 13 residues. The PCR ran on 60 Vbeta and 13 Jbeta primers. The data were produced by immunoSEQ multiplex PCR, yet TCRdb's version contains in-frame clones alone and is incomplete. The repertoire has 150,000 to 200,000 clones, around 87% of them found once; the top ten carry 1.5% to 2%. Regarding this clone: Antigen: not known.

This sequence originates from a woman younger than 35 in good health and CMV-seronegative. This chain uses TRBV5-1 with TRBJ2-7; D remains unclear. Sequences were obtained from PBMCs. In DNA form, the CDR3 reads TGCGCCAGCAGCTTGGACAGATACTACGAGCAGTACTTC. Translating it yields CASSLDRYYEQYF.